Sequencing of this TCR beta chain was carried out in a study of control samples from healthy donors and cancer patients. V lost 3 bases and J 2 bases, leaving 4 bases between the germline ends. The CDR3 covers 12 residues. Some clones are missing from TCRdb's copy, which holds only in-frame ones; the method was immunoSEQ multiplex PCR. This table holds about 140,000 clones, 90% to 95% found once. The V call is TRBV12-3 or TRBV12-4, the J call TRBJ1-1, with unresolved D. The sequence came from a man aged 35 to 55 in good health. The sample comprised blood. The DNA of the CDR3 is TGTGCCAGCAGTTTTCGAAACACTGAAGCTTTCTTT. This gives the protein CASSFRNTEAFF.